At least ten counts were recorded for the clone carrying this T cell receptor (beta chain). Its antigen is not known. TCRdb reprocessed the 5' RACE reads with MiXCR, giving one entry per CDR3 protein. Of about 55,000 distinct CDR3 sequences in the sample, under 7.5% are singletons; the top ten hold roughly 6%. The CDR3 sequence is 14 residues long. Germline loops: CDR1 ENHRY, CDR2 SYGVKD. With 4 bases removed from V and 1 base from J, the gap between germline ends came to 10 bases. The record originates from a study of early T cells in non-severe SARS-CoV-2 infection. General study results and limits: Matching against VDJdb likely underestimated virus-specific expansions, favoring anti-spike CD8.

V gene TRBV10-3 combines with J gene TRBJ1-1; D is possibly TRBD1 (5 bases). This sequence originates from an adult who was a healthcare worker with PCR-confirmed SARS-CoV-2 infection or an uninfected control (not recorded which). Sequencing was performed on whole blood, taken at baseline. The CDR3: CAISAGGANTEAFF. In DNA form, the CDR3 reads TGTGCCATCAGTGCGGGGGGTGCGAACACTGAAGCTTTCTTT.